The 15 T cell receptor beta chains below come from one sample, sequenced in a study of cytomegalovirus exposure and HLA in healthy donors. The PCR ran on 60 Vbeta and 13 Jbeta primers. Sequenced by immunoSEQ multiplex PCR; TCRdb stores in-frame clones only, minus some. The data show about 160,000 clones, roughly 79% seen once. Sample: PBMCs. These receptors all stem from a woman in her forties or fifties in good health and CMV-seropositive.

The chain joins TRBV5-1 to TRBJ2-1, with 7 positions matching TRBD1. The CDR3 totals 14 residues. V gave up 4 bases and J gave up 4 bases; unmatched junction bases: 5. Germline CDR1 and CDR2: SGHRS and YFSETQ. The CDR3: CASSKQGLYNEQFF. In DNA form, the CDR3 reads TGCGCCAGCAGCAAACAGGGGTTGTACAATGAGCAGTTCTTC. The full variable domain, in which reference TRBV5-1 and TRBJ2-1 provide the parts outside the CDR3, is KAGVTQTPRYLIKTRGQQVTLSCSPISGHRSVSWYQQTPGQGLQFLFEYFSETQRNKGNFPGRFSGRQFSNSRSEMNVSTLELGDSALYLCASSKQGLYNEQFFGPGTRLTVL.

The chain couples TRBV9 to TRBJ2-3; D not resolved. Germline V gene sequence: CDR1 SGDLS, CDR2 YYNGEE. CDR3 length: 12 residues. V was pared by 4 bases and J by 6 bases, with 9 bases between. The CDR3 DNA follows: TGTGCCAGCAGCTTAAACTTGGATACGCAGTATTTT. It translates to CASSLNLDTQYF.

This clone is medium-sized (0.01 to 0.1%) within its sample. The chain uses TRBV28 and TRBJ1-1; D might be TRBD1 (6 bases). V was cut by 6 bases and J by 4 bases, with 12 bases left in between. The CDR3 contains 13 residues. Germline lookup yields CDR1 MDHEN and CDR2 SYDVKM. The CDR3 nucleotides read TGTGCCAGCAGGCCCCCAGGGGCCACTGAAGCTTTCTTT. Its protein product is CASRPPGATEAFF.

J is TRBJ2-1 and V is TRBV18; perhaps TRBD1 as D (6 bases). The CDR3 runs to 16 residues. Germline V gene lookup returns CDR1 KGHSH and CDR2 LQKENI. V was shortened by 4 bases and J by 0 bases, with 13 bases between the two germline ends. The CDR3: CASSRTGTYSYNEQFF. CDR3 DNA: TGTGCCAGCTCACGAACCGGGACATACTCCTACAATGAGCAGTTCTTC.

The V gene is TRBV5-1, the J gene TRBJ1-1, with 9 bases fitting TRBD1. The CDR3 covers 16 residues. Germline loops: CDR1 SGHRS, CDR2 YFSETQ. J gave up 5 bases and V 2 bases, and 10 bases lay outside the gene matches. For the CDR3, the DNA is TGCGCCAGCAGCTTAATGACAGGGGGGGAGGGTACTGAAGCTTTCTTT. Protein product: CASSLMTGGEGTEAFF.

J is TRBJ2-3 and V is TRBV18, with D unclear. This CDR3 has 14 residues. Germline CDR1 reads KGHSH; CDR2 reads LQKENI. Trimming pared 3 bases from V and 4 bases from J, leaving 11 bases between. In nucleotides, the CDR3 is TGTGCCAGCTCACCCTCGGGTAACGCAGATACGCAGTATTTT. This sequence encodes CASSPSGNADTQYF.

This clone showed up just a few times. V and J are TRBV7-9 and TRBJ1-2, with D hard to call. The CDR3 loop spans 16 amino acids. V lost 5 bases and J 0 bases, leaving 16 bases between the germline ends. The germline CDR1 and CDR2 sequences are SEHNR and FQNEAQ (reference sequence). The CDR3 DNA sequence: TGTGCCAGCAGCCCCCAACCGGGAGTCTCTAACTATGGCTACACCTTC. It specifies CASSPQPGVSNYGYTF. The full variable domain, its missing parts supplied by reference TRBV7-9 and TRBJ1-2, is DTGVSQNPRHKITKRGQNVTFRCDPISEHNRLYWYRQTLGQGPEFLTYFQNEAQLEKSRLLSDRFSAERPKGSFSTLEIQRTEQGDSAMYLCASSPQPGVSNYGYTFGSGTRLTVV.

The gene calls are TRBV6-1 and TRBJ1-2; a weak D match, TRBD1 (6 bases). The germline gives CDR1 MNHNS, CDR2 SASEGT. The CDR3 is 14 residues long. The germline V and J ends were trimmed by 2 bases and 5 bases, with 12 bases remaining between them. The CDR3 loop reads CASSERTASYGYTF. CDR3 nucleotides: TGTGCCAGCAGTGAACGGACAGCCTCATATGGCTACACCTTC.

There are a few counts of this clone. The V and J genes are TRBV5-1 and TRBJ2-7; 8 bases are shared with TRBD2. The CDR3 is 14 amino acids. Germline V gene sequence: CDR1 SGHRS, CDR2 YFSETQ. J gave up 2 bases and V 0 bases, and 1 base lay outside the gene matches. The CDR3 here is CASSLAGRAYEQYF. CDR3 bases: TGCGCCAGCAGCTTGGCCGGGAGGGCCTACGAGCAGTACTTC.

This clone was seen a single time. This chain joins TRBV5-1 and TRBJ2-7; D perhaps matches TRBD1 (5 bases). The CDR3 is 15 residues long. Germline-derived CDR1 and CDR2 are SGHRS and YFSETQ. V was clipped by 4 bases and J by 6 bases, with 20 bases between them. The CDR3 is CASSIDPLGVTEQYF. As DNA, the CDR3 is TGCGCCAGCAGCATAGACCCGTTAGGGGTGACCGAGCAGTACTTC.

This chain joins TRBV7-6 and TRBJ1-5; no clear D. From germline, CDR1 is SGHVS and CDR2 FNYEAQ. Trimming took 4 bases from V and 2 from J, leaving 6 bases between them. CDR3 length equals 13 residues. CDR3 sequence: CASSSSGNQPQHF. CDR3 nucleotides: TGTGCCAGCAGCTCCAGTGGCAATCAGCCCCAGCATTTT. The full variable domain, rest sourced from reference TRBV7-6 and TRBJ1-5, is GAGVSQSPRYKVTKRGQDVALRCDPISGHVSLYWYRQALGQGPEFLTYFNYEAQQDKSGLPNDRFSAERPEGSISTLTIQRTEQRDSAMYRCASSSSGNQPQHFGDGTRLSIL.

The genes are TRBV9 and TRBJ1-3; D not resolved. The CDR3 spans 17 residues. The germline CDR1 and CDR2 sequences are SGDLS and YYNGEE. V lost 0 bases to trimming and J lost 0 bases, with 13 bases between them. The CDR3 DNA reads as TGTGCCAGCAGCGTAGGACTGGATACTGTCTCTGGAAACACCATATATTTT. It is translated as CASSVGLDTVSGNTIYF.

The gene calls are TRBV28 and TRBJ2-5, with 8 bases lining up with TRBD1. The V segment lost 5 bases and the J segment 1 base; nucleotides outside the gene matches: 6. CDR1 and CDR2 from the germline V gene are MDHEN and SYDVKM. The CDR3 is 15 amino acids. CDR3: CASSTPGQGQETQYF. Written as DNA, the CDR3 is TGTGCCAGCAGTACTCCCGGACAGGGCCAAGAGACCCAGTACTTC.

The V call is TRBV7-2, the J call TRBJ2-1; 12 bases agree with TRBD1. Per the germline V gene, CDR1 is SGHTA and CDR2 is FQGNSA. The CDR3 covers 16 residues. The J segment lost 9 bases and the V segment lost 6 bases, leaving 12 bases of the junction unmatched. The CDR3 spells CASSSRTGQGAIEQFF. The CDR3 coding sequence is TGTGCCAGCAGTTCGAGGACGGGACAGGGGGCGATTGAGCAGTTCTTC.

This clone was detected a few times. The chain links TRBV7-9 to TRBJ2-1; possible D gene TRBD2, 5 bases. The V gene's germline CDR1 is SEHNR and CDR2 FQNEAQ (reference sequence). This CDR3 is 16 amino acids long. The V and J ends lost 5 bases and 0 bases respectively, with 14 bases between them. This chain's CDR3 is CASSGPAGSSYNEQFF. The CDR3, as DNA: TGTGCCAGCAGCGGACCTGCTGGGAGCTCCTACAATGAGCAGTTCTTC.